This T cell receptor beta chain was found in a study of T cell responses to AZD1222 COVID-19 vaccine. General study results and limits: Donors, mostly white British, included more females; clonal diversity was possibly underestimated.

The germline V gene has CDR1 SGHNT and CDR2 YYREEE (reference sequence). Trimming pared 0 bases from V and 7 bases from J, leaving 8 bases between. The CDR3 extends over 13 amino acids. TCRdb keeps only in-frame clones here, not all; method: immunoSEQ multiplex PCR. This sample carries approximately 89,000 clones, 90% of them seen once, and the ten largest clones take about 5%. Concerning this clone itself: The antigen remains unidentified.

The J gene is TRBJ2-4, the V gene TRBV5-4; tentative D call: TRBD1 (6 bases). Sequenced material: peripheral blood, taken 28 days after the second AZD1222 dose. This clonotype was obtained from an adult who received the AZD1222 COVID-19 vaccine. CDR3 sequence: CASSLGDKNIQYF. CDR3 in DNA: TGTGCCAGCAGCTTGGGGGACAAGAACATTCAGTACTTC.